This entry lists 17 T cell receptor beta chains sequenced from one sample in a study of cytomegalovirus exposure and HLA in healthy donors. Primers: 60 Vbeta forward and 13 Jbeta reverse. This table comes from immunoSEQ multiplex PCR, and its TCRdb copy is limited to in-frame clones, with some not included. Its table lists around 100,000 clones. The sample comprised PBMCs. These receptors originate from a middle-aged man in good health and CMV-seropositive.

This rearrangement joins TRBV11-2 to TRBJ1-3; D ambiguous. Germline CDR1 SGHAT, CDR2 FQNNGV. V lost 5 bases to trimming and J lost 4 bases, with 15 bases between them. This CDR3 comprises 15 residues. The CDR3 DNA sequence: TGTGCCAGCAGCGCCTCCTGGGGAGCGGGAAACACCATATATTTT. Its protein product is CASSASWGAGNTIYF.

The chain has TRBV12-5 and TRBJ2-1; 7 nucleotides align to TRBD2. The V and J ends lost 6 bases and 9 bases, in that order; junction bases with no gene match: 14. CDR3 size: 15 residues. Germline CDR1 LGHNT, CDR2 FRNRAP. CDR3 nucleotides: TGTGCTAGTGGGCCACCGGCGGGAGCGGGGATTGAGCAGTTCTTC. Encoded protein: CASGPPAGAGIEQFF.

This chain connects TRBV6-5 to TRBJ1-1; 9 nucleotides align to TRBD1. This CDR3 comprises 15 residues. J lost 1 base, V lost 7 bases, and 7 bases had no gene match. Germline CDR1 and CDR2: MNHEY and SVGAGI. As DNA, the CDR3 is TGTGCCAGCAAAAAACAGGGGGCCTCGAACACTGAAGCTTTCTTT. This codes for CASKKQGASNTEAFF.

The rearrangement joins TRBV30 to TRBJ2-7; no definite D call. Germline CDR1 and CDR2: GTSNPN and SVGIG (reference sequence). The ends were cut back, 8 bases at V and 2 bases at J, with 10 bases in the middle. This CDR3 is built from 11 residues. This chain's CDR3 is CALALAYEQYF. DNA of the CDR3: TGTGCCCTTGCGTTAGCCTACGAGCAGTACTTC.

This chain uses TRBV6-1 with TRBJ1-4; D is ambiguous. Germline V gene sequence: CDR1 MNHNS, CDR2 SASEGT. The CDR3 spans 14 residues. The V gene lost 1 base and the J gene lost 0 bases, with 3 bases spanning the gap. CDR3 sequence reads: CASSEVATNEKLFF. CDR3 in DNA: TGTGCCAGCAGTGAAGTAGCAACTAATGAAAAACTGTTTTTT.

About this clone itself: Other DNA sequences from this sample encode an identical CDR3 as well. The chain links TRBV9 to TRBJ2-7, with TRBD1 matching over 9 bases. Germline V gene data show CDR1 as SGDLS and CDR2 as YYNGEE. This CDR3 has 14 amino acids. Unmatched junction bases numbered 5, after V lost 5 bases and J lost 2 bases. The CDR3 sequence is CASSAGTGPYEQYF. In nucleotides, the CDR3 is TGTGCCAGCAGTGCCGGGACAGGGCCCTACGAGCAGTACTTC.

The rearrangement links TRBV29-1 to TRBJ2-3, with 12 bases matching TRBD2. The CDR3 has 13 amino acids. Trimming removed 6 bases from V and 7 bases from J; junction bases left unmatched: 5. Per germline, CDR1 SQVTM and CDR2 ANQGSEA. CDR3: CSVTSGSKNTQYF. As DNA, the CDR3 is TGCAGCGTGACTAGCGGGAGTAAAAATACGCAGTATTTT.

The rearrangement uses TRBV5-6 and TRBJ1-1; 8 positions agree with TRBD1. Germline V gene data show CDR1 as SGHDT and CDR2 as YYEEEE. The CDR3 loop spans 15 amino acids. V dropped 2 bases and J dropped 5; count of bases not matched to a gene: 8. The CDR3 coding sequence is TGTGCCAGCAGCTTATCGCGGACAGGGAGGACTGAAGCTTTCTTT. This translates into CASSLSRTGRTEAFF. Full variable domain (remainder filled in from reference TRBV5-6 and TRBJ1-1): DAGVTQSPTHLIKTRGQQVTLRCSPKSGHDTVSWYQQALGQGPQFIFQYYEEEERQRGNFPDRFSGHQFPNYSSELNVNALLLGDSALYLCASSLSRTGRTEAFFGQGTRLTVV.

Here the CDR3 reads CASSRTSGMSSYNEQFF. CDR3 sequence (DNA): TGCGCCAGCAGCAGGACTAGCGGTATGAGCTCCTACAATGAGCAGTTCTTC. The genes are TRBV5-1 and TRBJ2-1; TRBD2 aligns across 10 bases. The germline V gene has CDR1 SGHRS and CDR2 YFSETQ. V lost 4 bases, J lost 0 bases, and 7 bases stayed unmatched. The CDR3 extends over 17 amino acids.

The chain is built from TRBV14 and TRBJ2-2; 11 nucleotides agree with TRBD2. The CDR3 totals 15 residues. Germline V gives CDR1 SGHDN, CDR2 FVKESK. After removal of 6 bases from V and 4 bases from J, the junction contained 4 bases not matched to a gene. The CDR3 is CASRLAGVGTGELFF. DNA for the CDR3: TGTGCCAGCAGACTAGCGGGAGTCGGCACCGGGGAGCTGTTTTTT.

The chain couples TRBV5-6 to TRBJ1-5; TRBD1 matches 8 bases. Germline loops: CDR1 SGHDT, CDR2 YYEEEE. The trim removed 0 bases at V and 7 bases at J, leaving 3 bases unmatched. The CDR3 is made up of 14 amino acids. The CDR3 spells CASSLDRGAQPQHF. For the CDR3, the DNA is TGTGCCAGCAGCTTGGACAGGGGGGCACAGCCCCAGCATTTT.

The genes are TRBV28 and TRBJ2-7; unclear D gene. V lost 2 bases to trimming and J lost 7 bases, with 9 bases between them. The CDR3 length is 12 residues. Per the germline V gene, CDR1 is MDHEN and CDR2 is SYDVKM. Written as DNA, the CDR3 is TGTGCCAGCAGTTTACCCCCTAATGAGCAGTACTTC. Translation: CASSLPPNEQYF.

The CDR3 here is CASSQDLGDKVSDQPQHF. DNA of the CDR3: TGCGCCAGCAGCCAAGATTTGGGGGACAAAGTTAGTGATCAGCCCCAGCATTTT. The chain links TRBV4-3 to TRBJ1-5, with D maybe TRBD1 (6 bases). Germline V gives CDR1 LGHNA, CDR2 YSLEER. There are 18 residues in the CDR3. V was cut by 0 bases and J by 5 bases, with 20 bases left in between.

This chain connects TRBV7-9 to TRBJ2-5; TRBD2 agrees at 10 bases. Germline lookup yields CDR1 SEHNR and CDR2 FQNEAQ (reference sequence). With V trimmed by 4 bases and J by 4 bases, 3 bases remained unmatched. This CDR3 has 14 amino acids. The CDR3 nucleotides read TGTGCCAGCAGCTCTAGCGGGAGTGGAGAGACCCAGTACTTC. Translated, it gives CASSSSGSGETQYF.

The chain uses TRBV2 and TRBJ2-7; no clear D gene. V lost 6 bases and J 0 bases, leaving 9 bases between the germline ends. CDR1 and CDR2 (germline): SNHLY, FYNNEI. The CDR3 totals 13 residues. This CDR3 reads CASSDLSSYEQYF. As DNA, the CDR3 is TGTGCCAGCAGCGATCTCAGCTCCTACGAGCAGTACTTC.

The genes are TRBV5-6 and TRBJ2-3; possible D gene TRBD2, 5 bases. V lost 1 base and J lost 9, with 21 bases in between. The CDR3 consists of 16 residues. Per the germline V gene, CDR1 is SGHDT and CDR2 is YYEEEE. Here the CDR3 DNA reads TGTGCCAGCAGCTTGAGGAGGTACCGCACAGAGGGAACGCAGTATTTT. Protein sequence: CASSLRRYRTEGTQYF.

The V call is TRBV7-9, the J call TRBJ2-1, with 11 bases fitting TRBD2. The V gene end was trimmed by 5 bases and the J gene end by 6 bases; junction bases not matched to a gene: 6. The CDR3 has 15 amino acids. In germline, CDR1 is SEHNR, CDR2 FQNEAQ (reference sequence). The CDR3 region has the DNA TGTGCCAGCAGCCCCACTAGCGGGAGAAGCAATGAGCAGTTCTTC. As protein: CASSPTSGRSNEQFF.